Described below is a single T cell receptor beta chain sequence and its context. Its antigen is as yet unknown. This sample was taken from a study of T cell responses to AZD1222 COVID-19 vaccine. Study results and caveats: Dominant at 160-218 and 743-854, vaccine-associated CD4 TCRs also spanned spike. Nearly half of spike-specific TCRs reportedly target unmutated variant regions. Repertoire sampling happened only post peak T cell response.

Assay: immunoSEQ multiplex PCR; the TCRdb copy retains only in-frame clones and omits some. The sample consists of about 94,000 clones, 90% of them appearing once. The germline V and J ends were trimmed by 1 base and 0 bases, with 7 bases remaining between them. There are 15 residues in the CDR3. Germline V gene sequence: CDR1 KGHSH, CDR2 LQKENI. Here the sequenced sample was peripheral blood, taken on day 0 of AZD1222 vaccination. The chain is built from TRBV18 and TRBJ1-3; D gene uncertain. This sequence originates from an adult in good health. CDR3 DNA sequence: TGTGCCAGCTCACCACGGGAATACTCTGGAAACACCATATATTTT. Protein sequence: CASSPREYSGNTIYF.